This TCR beta chain was identified during a study of T-cell reconstitution after alpha-beta-depleted transplantation in children. Preparation of the TCRbeta library used unique molecular identifiers. TCRdb re-analysed the PCR reads in MiXCR, keeping a single row per CDR3 protein. The sample lists over 450,000 distinct CDR3 sequences; under 12% were seen once. Germline V gene data show CDR1 as SGHNT and CDR2 as YENEEA. Trimming took off 3 bases at V and 2 bases at J, with 26 bases between the two ends. The CDR3 extends over 21 amino acids. There are many counts of this clonotype. The chain recombines TRBV11-3 with TRBJ2-6, with D hard to call. The clonotype comes from a child aged 2-9 years with inherited bone marrow failure, due to receive a stem cell transplant. Sequences were derived from PBMCs, sampled before TCRalphabeta/CD19-depleted stem cell transplant. The CDR3 sequence: CASSFSPVFRPCLAGANVLTF. CDR3 in DNA: TGTGCCAGCAGCTTCAGTCCCGTCTTTCGCCCCTGTCTGGCTGGGGCCAACGTCCTGACTTTC. The full variable domain, rest sourced from reference TRBV11-3 and TRBJ2-6, is EAGVVQSPRYKIIEKKQPVAFWCNPISGHNTLYWYLQNLGQGPELLIRYENEEAVDDSQLPKDRFSAERLKGVDSTLKIQPAELGDSAVYLCASSFSPVFRPCLAGANVLTFGAGSRLTVL.